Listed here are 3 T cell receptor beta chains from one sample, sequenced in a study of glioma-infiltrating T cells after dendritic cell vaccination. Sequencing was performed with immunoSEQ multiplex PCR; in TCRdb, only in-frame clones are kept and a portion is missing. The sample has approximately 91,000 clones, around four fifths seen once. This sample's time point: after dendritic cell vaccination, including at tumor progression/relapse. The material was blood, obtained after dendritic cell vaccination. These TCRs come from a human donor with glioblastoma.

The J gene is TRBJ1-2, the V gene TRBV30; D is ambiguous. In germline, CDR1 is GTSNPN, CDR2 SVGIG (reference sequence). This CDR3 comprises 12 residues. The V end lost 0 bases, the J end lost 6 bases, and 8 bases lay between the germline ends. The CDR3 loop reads CAWSVRSDGYTF. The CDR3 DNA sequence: TGTGCCTGGAGTGTTCGGAGCGATGGCTACACCTTC.

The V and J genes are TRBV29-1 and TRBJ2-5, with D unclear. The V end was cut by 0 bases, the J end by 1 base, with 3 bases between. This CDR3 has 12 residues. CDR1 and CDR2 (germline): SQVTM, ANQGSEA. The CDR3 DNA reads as TGCAGCGTTGAAGACAGCCAAGAGACCCAGTACTTC. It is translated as CSVEDSQETQYF. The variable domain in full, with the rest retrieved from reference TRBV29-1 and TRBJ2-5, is SAVISQKPSRDICQRGTSLTIQCQVDSQVTMMFWYRQQPGQSLTLIATANQGSEATYESGFVIDKFPISRPNLTFSTLTVSNMSPEDSSIYLCSVEDSQETQYFGPGTRLLVL.

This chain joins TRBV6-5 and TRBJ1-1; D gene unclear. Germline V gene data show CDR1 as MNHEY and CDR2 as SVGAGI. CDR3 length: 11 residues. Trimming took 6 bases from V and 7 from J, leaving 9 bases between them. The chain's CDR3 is CASSRGREAFF. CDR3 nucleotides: TGTGCCAGCAGCCGAGGGCGTGAAGCTTTCTTT.